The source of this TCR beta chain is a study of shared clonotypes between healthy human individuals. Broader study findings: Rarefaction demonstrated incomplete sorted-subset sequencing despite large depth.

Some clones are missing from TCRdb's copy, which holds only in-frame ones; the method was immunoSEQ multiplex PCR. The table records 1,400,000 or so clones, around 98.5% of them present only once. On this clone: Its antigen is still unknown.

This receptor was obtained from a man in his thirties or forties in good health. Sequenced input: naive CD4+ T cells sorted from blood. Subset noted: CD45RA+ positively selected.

CDR3: CASSPPEGPDTQYF. In DNA form, the CDR3 reads TGTGCCAGCAGCCCCCCCGAGGGGCCCGATACGCAGTATTTT. The chain combines TRBV11-3 with TRBJ2-3, with D perhaps TRBD1 or TRBD2 (5 bases each). The CDR3 totals 14 residues. The germline V gene encodes CDR1 SGHNT and CDR2 YENEEA. The V end was cut by 5 bases, the J end by 6 bases, with 15 bases between. Combining the CDR3 with reference TRBV11-3 and TRBJ2-3 gives the whole variable domain EAGVVQSPRYKIIEKKQPVAFWCNPISGHNTLYWYLQNLGQGPELLIRYENEEAVDDSQLPKDRFSAERLKGVDSTLKIQPAELGDSAVYLCASSPPEGPDTQYFGPGTRLTVL.